This T cell receptor (beta chain) is from a study of cytomegalovirus exposure and HLA in healthy donors. As concerns this clone: Antigen specificity is unknown.

13 Jbeta primers and 60 Vbeta primers were used for the PCR. The repertoire was sequenced with immunoSEQ multiplex PCR; TCRdb's copy has only in-frame clones and lacks some. There are about 150,000 clones in the sample; roughly 70% occur only once, and approximately 2.3% lies in the top ten. Germline V gives CDR1 MDHEN, CDR2 SYDVKM. The CDR3 covers 15 residues. Unmatched junction bases numbered 11, after V lost 6 bases and J lost 8 bases. Study-wide results and limits: There were reportedly fewer N-insertions in an Asian-associated ancestry cluster than the approximately 670-donor mean, in a later analysis.

This receptor was taken from a man aged 25 to 45 in good health and CMV-seronegative. Specimen: PBMCs. The rearrangement uses TRBV28 and TRBJ1-4, with 8 positions matching TRBD1. CDR3 residues: CASSEGGQGLEKLFF. Here the CDR3 DNA reads TGTGCCAGCAGCGAAGGAGGACAGGGTTTGGAAAAACTGTTTTTT. The entire variable domain, with the rest obtained from reference TRBV28 and TRBJ1-4, is as follows: DVKVTQSSRYLVKRTGEKVFLECVQDMDHENMFWYRQDPGLGLRLIYFSYDVKMKEKGDIPEGYSVSREKKERFSLILESASTNQTSMYLCASSEGGQGLEKLFFGSGTQLSVL.